One and the same sample provided the 17 T cell receptor beta chains below, sequenced in a study of cytomegalovirus exposure and HLA in healthy donors listed by TCRdb under 2017. Library generation was performed with the immunoSEQ multiplex PCR assay. For the multiplex PCR, a mixture combining 60 forward primers for TCR Vbeta segments and 13 reverse primers for TCR Jbeta segments was used. TCRdb obtained this table from immuneACCESS and retained in-frame rearrangements with V and J assigned. These tables miss some clones; where compared with another copy, unresolved V genes account for less than half of the shortfall, and the remainder is unexplained. This sample has roughly 120,000 clones in its table, and roughly 78% of those were observed once. The ten top clones hold roughly 5% of the sample. The sample taken for sequencing was PBMCs. The receptors shown here come from a man aged 25-45 years in good health and CMV-seronegative.

The chain recombines TRBV18 with TRBJ2-2; D may be TRBD1 (6 bases). This CDR3 has 18 amino acids. Between the trimmed V and J ends, which lost 1 base and 1 base, there was a span of 16 bases. The V gene's germline CDR1 is KGHSH and CDR2 LQKENI. The CDR3 is CASSPRPDSAQNTGELFF. The CDR3 coding sequence is TGTGCCAGCTCACCACGGCCGGACAGCGCCCAGAACACCGGGGAGCTGTTTTTT.

The chain couples TRBV7-8 to TRBJ2-7; tentatively, D is TRBD1 (6 bases). The germline gives CDR1 SGHVS, CDR2 FQNEAQ. The CDR3 is 15 amino acids. The V end lost 5 bases, the J end lost 2 bases, and 16 bases lay between the germline ends. The CDR3 loop is CASSLTTGLTYEQYF. CDR3 DNA sequence: TGTGCCAGCAGCCTAACTACAGGGCTGACCTACGAGCAGTACTTC.

V and J are TRBV25-1 and TRBJ2-7; TRBD2 agrees at 12 bases. The CDR3 runs to 15 residues. CDR1 and CDR2 (germline): MGHDK, SYGVNS. V trimming: 4 bases; J trimming: 4 bases; junction bases outside the gene matches: 5. This chain's CDR3 is CASSALAGGRYEQYF. Written as DNA, the CDR3 is TGTGCCAGCAGTGCCCTAGCGGGAGGGCGGTACGAGCAGTACTTC.

The rearrangement links TRBV7-2 to TRBJ1-1; D perhaps matches TRBD1 (5 bases). In germline, CDR1 is SGHTA, CDR2 FQGNSA. The CDR3 runs 15 residues. With 0 bases removed from V and 6 bases from J, the gap between germline ends came to 14 bases. The CDR3 bases are TGTGCCAGCAGCTTAGCGCAGGGTAATATGGCTGAAGCTTTCTTT. Amino acid sequence: CASSLAQGNMAEAFF.

The chain carries TRBV5-1 and TRBJ2-1, with no clear D. This CDR3 is built from 13 residues. The germline V gene encodes CDR1 SGHRS and CDR2 YFSETQ. The V and J ends lost 1 base and 3 bases respectively, with 5 bases between them. The CDR3 loop reads CASSLSSYNEQFF. The CDR3 nucleotides are TGCGCCAGCAGCTTGTCGAGCTACAATGAGCAGTTCTTC. Full variable domain (outside the CDR3, taken from reference TRBV5-1 and TRBJ2-1): KAGVTQTPRYLIKTRGQQVTLSCSPISGHRSVSWYQQTPGQGLQFLFEYFSETQRNKGNFPGRFSGRQFSNSRSEMNVSTLELGDSALYLCASSLSSYNEQFFGPGTRLTVL.

The CDR3 protein is CASSSDRGSWDTQYF. The CDR3, as DNA: TGTGCCAGCAGCTCGGACAGGGGAAGTTGGGATACGCAGTATTTT. The genes are TRBV7-3 and TRBJ2-3; 9 positions match TRBD1. The V gene end was trimmed by 4 bases and the J gene end by 6 bases; junction bases not matched to a gene: 8. Germline CDR1 reads SGHTA; CDR2 reads FQGTGA. The CDR3 has 15 amino acids.

The chain is built from TRBV19 and TRBJ1-1, with D possibly TRBD1 on 5 matching bases. The V end lost 4 bases, the J end lost 4 bases, and 10 bases lay between the germline ends. Germline V lookup: CDR1 LNHDA, CDR2 SQIVND (reference sequence). The CDR3 spans 13 residues. The DNA for the CDR3 is TGTGCCAGTAGTAATTACGGGGGCACTGAAGCTTTCTTT. Translated, it gives CASSNYGGTEAFF.

This chain joins TRBV5-1 and TRBJ2-3; tentatively, D is TRBD1 (8 bases). The ends were cut back, 3 bases at V and 4 bases at J, with 15 bases in the middle. Per the germline V gene, CDR1 is SGHRS and CDR2 is YFSETQ. CDR3 size: 15 residues. The CDR3 loop reads CASSYRTGRADTQYF. The DNA for the CDR3 is TGCGCCAGCAGCTACCGGACAGGGAGGGCAGATACGCAGTATTTT.

The J gene is TRBJ1-2, the V gene TRBV5-1; 9 bases align to TRBD1. V lost 0 bases to trimming and J lost 6 bases; unmatched junction nucleotides: 0. Germline CDR1 reads SGHRS; CDR2 reads YFSETQ. The CDR3 has 13 residues. The CDR3 nucleotides are TGCGCCAGCAGCTTGGGGACAGGGGATGGCTACACCTTC. Amino acids: CASSLGTGDGYTF.

The chain is built from TRBV5-6 and TRBJ2-1; D is undetermined. From germline, CDR1 is SGHDT and CDR2 YYEEEE. This CDR3 has 13 amino acids. V was shortened by 1 base and J by 12 bases, with 14 bases between the two germline ends. The CDR3 is CASSLRRLGAQFF. For the CDR3, the DNA is TGTGCCAGCAGCTTGCGGCGGCTGGGTGCGCAGTTCTTC.

The chain joins TRBV5-1 to TRBJ1-5; TRBD1 aligns across 8 bases. This CDR3 has 15 amino acids. CDR1 SGHRS and CDR2 YFSETQ come from the germline V gene. The trim removed 4 bases at V and 4 bases at J, leaving 7 bases unmatched. The CDR3 DNA reads as TGCGCCAGCAGCCCAGGGACAGGAGGGAATCAGCCCCAGCATTTT. Its protein is CASSPGTGGNQPQHF.

This clone was recorded once. The genes are TRBV5-1 and TRBJ2-1; D uncertain. The CDR3 spans 13 residues. Germline CDR1 SGHRS, CDR2 YFSETQ. V was clipped by 3 bases and J by 4 bases, with 8 bases between them. The CDR3 loop reads CASSSESYNEQFF. In DNA form, the CDR3 reads TGCGCCAGCAGCTCCGAGTCTTACAATGAGCAGTTCTTC.

This clone has only one observation. The J gene is TRBJ2-1, the V gene TRBV10-3; no definite D call. The CDR3 consists of 15 residues. Germline CDR1 reads ENHRY; CDR2 reads SYGVKD. V lost 0 bases and J 6 bases, leaving 12 bases between the germline ends. The CDR3 sequence is CAISESSTAPNEQFF. In DNA form, the CDR3 reads TGTGCCATCAGTGAGTCGAGTACAGCCCCCAATGAGCAGTTCTTC.

V and J are TRBV5-4 and TRBJ1-6, with 7 positions matching TRBD1. This CDR3 spans 16 amino acids. The germline gives CDR1 SGHNT, CDR2 YYREEE (reference sequence). J was trimmed by 7 bases and V by 0 bases; bases with no gene match: 7. This chain's CDR3 is CASSLVPGGTNSPLHF. As DNA, the CDR3 is TGTGCCAGCAGCTTGGTTCCAGGGGGGACAAATTCACCCCTCCACTTT.

The rearrangement links TRBV6-6 to TRBJ1-4, with D perhaps TRBD1 (5 bases). CDR1 and CDR2 (germline): MNHNY, SVGAGI (reference sequence). The ends were cut back, 3 bases at V and 5 bases at J, with 13 bases in the middle. CDR3 length: 15 amino acids. The CDR3 region is CASSYEGAPNEKLFF. The CDR3 bases are TGTGCCAGCAGTTATGAAGGGGCGCCCAATGAAAAACTGTTTTTT.

V is TRBV10-3 and J is TRBJ1-2; possibly TRBD1 for D (6 bases). With 5 bases removed from V and 3 bases from J, the gap between germline ends came to 13 bases. CDR1 is ENHRY, CDR2 SYGVKD, per germline. This CDR3 is built from 14 residues. CDR3 loop: CAISTTGTDYGYTF. CDR3 in DNA: TGTGCCATCAGTACGACAGGCACGGACTATGGCTACACCTTC.

The chain couples TRBV7-9 to TRBJ2-7, with TRBD1 matching 9 bases. CDR1 and CDR2 from the germline V gene are SEHNR and FQNEAQ (reference sequence). The CDR3 contains 14 residues. J gave up 5 bases and V 3 bases, and 5 bases lay outside the gene matches. In nucleotides, the CDR3 is TGTGCCAGCAGCTTTTGGGACAGGGATAACGAGCAGTACTTC. This translates into CASSFWDRDNEQYF. Full variable domain (outside the CDR3, taken from reference TRBV7-9 and TRBJ2-7): DTGVSQNPRHKITKRGQNVTFRCDPISEHNRLYWYRQTLGQGPEFLTYFQNEAQLEKSRLLSDRFSAERPKGSFSTLEIQRTEQGDSAMYLCASSFWDRDNEQYFGPGTRLTVT.